The clone carrying this TCR beta chain appeared a single time. The length of the CDR3 is 16 residues. V dropped 3 bases and J dropped 16 bases, with 28 bases sitting between them. Germline assignment: CDR1 MGHRA and CDR2 YSYEKL. This entry comes from a study of STAT5B mutations in CD4+ large granular lymphocyte leukemia. Produced via immunoSEQ multiplex PCR; TCRdb's table is partial and in-frame only. Of about 30,000 clones listed, about four fifths are singletons. The receptor was derived from a human donor in good health. V and J are TRBV4-1 and TRBJ2-4; no reliable D call. The sample consisted of CD4+ T cells from blood buffy coats. The chain's CDR3 is CASSQTRAAKGLLLYF. CDR3 coding DNA: TGCGCCAGCAGCCAGACAAGGGCGGCCAAGGGTCTTCTCCTTTACTTC.